The TCR beta chain described here comes from a study of T cell repertoires in cytomegalovirus infection. Study results and limitations: The cumulative frequency of public TCR beta families identified carriers of CMV plus the relevant HLA. Within the response measured ex vivo, HLA-C-restricted CMV-specific TCR beta clonotypes were dominant.

TCRdb recomputed calls from the reads with MiXCR, one row per CDR3 protein. The repertoire holds 200,000 or so distinct CDR3 sequences, about 38% seen once, with 59% in the top ten. A note on this clonotype: Its cognate antigen is unknown.

The TCR comes from a human donor in good health (CMV status not recorded). Some clones in this sample may be carry-over from other donors' samples. The specimen was CD8+ T cells from cultured PBMCs, collected from culture after CMV antigen stimulation.

The CDR3 reads CASSLVRTGTDTQYF. The CDR3, as DNA: TGTGCCAGCAGCTTAGTCCGGACAGGGACAGATACGCAGTATTTT. This chain connects TRBV11-2 to TRBJ2-3; 8 bases align to TRBD1. V was pared by 1 base and J by 3 bases, with 3 bases of the junction left unmatched. CDR3 length: 15 amino acids. From germline, CDR1 is SGHAT and CDR2 FQNNGV.